Below, 19 T cell receptor beta chains from the same sample are listed, as sequenced in a study of blood T cells in healthy people across ages. Combining a sample-barcoded 5' primer with a J-beta primer mix, a second PCR ran for roughly 6 to 12 cycles. TCRdb ran MiXCR on the 5' RACE reads and lists one entry per CDR3 protein. The sample has about 1,600,000 distinct CDR3 sequences; about 43% are singletons. The sample consisted of blood. These receptors all come from a woman aged 18-29 years in good health.

The CDR3 DNA reads as TGTGCCAGCAGCCCCTTAGCGGGACAGGGGATGTACGAGCAGTACTTC. It is translated as CASSPLAGQGMYEQYF. The chain combines TRBV5-4 with TRBJ2-4, with 10 nucleotides matching TRBD1. The DNA end lines up better with TRBJ2-7; the J call may be wrong. The CDR3 runs 16 residues. From germline, CDR1 is SGHNT and CDR2 YYREEE (reference sequence).

This clonotype has a handful of counts. The V call is TRBV11-2, the J call TRBJ2-1; 8 nucleotides agree with TRBD2. The germline CDR1 and CDR2 sequences are SGHAT and FQNNGV. The CDR3 totals 16 residues. Trimming cost V 5 bases and J 3 bases; bases outside gene matches: 9. CDR3 nucleotide sequence: TGTGCCAGCAGCCCCGGACTAGCTCCCCTCTACAATGAGCAGTTCTTC. It translates to CASSPGLAPLYNEQFF. The full variable domain, completed using reference TRBV11-2 and TRBJ2-1, is EAGVAQSPRYKIIEKRQSVAFWCNPISGHATLYWYQQILGQGPKLLIQFQNNGVVDDSQLPKDRFSAERLKGVDSTLKIQPAKLEDSAVYLCASSPGLAPLYNEQFFGPGTRLTVL.

The genes are TRBV28 and TRBJ2-7; D uncertain. V was clipped by 9 bases and J by 3 bases, with 12 bases between them. The CDR3 sequence is 12 residues long. Germline V gene sequence: CDR1 MDHEN, CDR2 SYDVKM. The CDR3 coding sequence is TGTGCCAGTCACTTCAAAGGCTACGAGCAGTACTTC. Its protein product is CASHFKGYEQYF.

As to this clonotype: The germline gene is not matched at one end of the junction; a read error may be the cause. The rearrangement uses TRBV2 and TRBJ2-1, with 10 positions matching TRBD2. Per the germline V gene, CDR1 is SNHLY and CDR2 is FYNNEI. The CDR3 is 14 amino acids. For the CDR3, the DNA is TGTTCCAGCAAGCGGGAGGGTTCCTACAATGAGCAGTTCTTC. This codes for CSSKREGSYNEQFF.

This clonotype was recorded only once. V usage is TRBV6-5 and J usage is TRBJ2-3, with D perhaps matching TRBD1 (6 bases). This CDR3 is built from 16 residues. Germline values: CDR1 MNHEY, CDR2 SVGAGI. Between the trimmed V and J ends, which lost 4 bases and 1 base, there was a span of 15 bases. The CDR3 loop reads CASSSRGHPGTDTQYF. The CDR3 coding sequence is TGTGCCAGCAGTTCTCGGGGACATCCTGGCACAGATACGCAGTATTTT.

DNA of the CDR3: TGTGCCAGCAGTGAGGGACTAAGCCTCAGTCGGGAAAAACTGTTTTTT. Protein product: CASSEGLSLSREKLFF. The rearrangement uses TRBV2 and TRBJ1-4; perhaps TRBD1 as D (5 bases). Germline assignment: CDR1 SNHLY and CDR2 FYNNEI. The CDR3 spans 16 residues. V lost 3 bases, J lost 8 bases, and 19 bases lay in between. Drawing the rest from reference TRBV2 and TRBJ1-4, the complete variable domain is EPEVTQTPSHQVTQMGQEVILRCVPISNHLYFYWYRQILGQKVEFLVSFYNNEISEKSEIFDDQFSVERPDGSNFTLKIRSTKLEDSAMYFCASSEGLSLSREKLFFGSGTQLSVL.

The chain has TRBV20-1 and TRBJ2-1, with 10 positions matching TRBD2. Germline CDR1 is DFQATT and CDR2 is SNEGSKA (reference sequence). Losses at the gene ends were 6 bases for V and 6 bases for J; bases not matched to a gene: 11. The CDR3 contains 15 residues. The CDR3 nucleotides are TGCAGTGCCAAACCCGGGACTAGCGTATCCAATGAGCAGTTCTTC. This sequence encodes CSAKPGTSVSNEQFF.

This chain uses TRBV5-1 with TRBJ1-1, with D possibly TRBD1 on 6 matching bases. V lost 0 bases, J lost 0 bases, and 18 bases lay in between. CDR3 length: 18 amino acids. Germline CDR1 SGHRS, CDR2 YFSETQ. This chain's CDR3 is CASSLGQGMGIMNTEAFF. In DNA, the CDR3 is TGCGCCAGCAGCTTGGGGCAGGGGATGGGTATCATGAACACTGAAGCTTTCTTT.

The chain couples TRBV5-6 to TRBJ1-5; the D gene is possibly TRBD1 (5 bases). This CDR3 is 15 amino acids long. The V gene's germline CDR1 is SGHDT and CDR2 YYEEEE. The ends were cut back, 4 bases at V and 8 bases at J, with 19 bases in the middle. CDR3 DNA sequence: TGTGCCAGCAGCCGTCGACGGGGCGCGGCGGAGCCCCAGCATTTT. As protein: CASSRRRGAAEPQHF.

V gene TRBV6-6 combines with J gene TRBJ2-3; TRBD2 agrees at 11 bases. CDR1 MNHNY and CDR2 SVGAGI come from the germline V gene (reference sequence). Trimming removed 6 bases from V and 4 bases from J; junction bases left unmatched: 6. The length of the CDR3 is 15 residues. CDR3 region: CASRKLAGVSDTQYF. In DNA form, the CDR3 reads TGTGCCAGCAGAAAACTAGCGGGAGTCTCAGATACGCAGTATTTT.

This clonotype appeared once. The V and J genes are TRBV11-2 and TRBJ2-1, with 11 bases matching TRBD2. The J call could be wrong; TRBJ2-7 is a better fit for the DNA end. The CDR3 has 16 residues. Per the germline V gene, CDR1 is SGHAT and CDR2 is FQNNGV. The CDR3 DNA sequence: TGTGCCAGCAGCTCACTAGCGGGAGACGCTTACAATGAGCAGTACTTC. This encodes CASSSLAGDAYNEQYF.

The chain recombines TRBV7-9 with TRBJ1-2; 7 bases fit TRBD1. Germline CDR1 SEHNR, CDR2 FQNEAQ (reference sequence). This CDR3 has 13 amino acids. After removal of 3 bases from V and 5 bases from J, the junction contained 3 bases not matched to a gene. The DNA for the CDR3 is TGTGCCAGCAGCTTCGGGACAGTTTATGGCTACACCTTC. Amino acids: CASSFGTVYGYTF. The variable domain in full, completed from reference TRBV7-9 and TRBJ1-2, reads DTGVSQNPRHKITKRGQNVTFRCDPISEHNRLYWYRQTLGQGPEFLTYFQNEAQLEKSRLLSDRFSAERPKGSFSTLEIQRTEQGDSAMYLCASSFGTVYGYTFGSGTRLTVV.

This clonotype came up a few times. The V gene is TRBV7-2, the J gene TRBJ1-2; possibly TRBD1 for D (5 bases). V was shortened by 2 bases and J by 8 bases, with 18 bases between the two germline ends. The CDR3 runs to 15 residues. Germline-derived CDR1 and CDR2 are SGHTA and FQGNSA. CDR3 loop: CASSLSAGPQDGYTF. The DNA of the CDR3 is TGTGCCAGCAGCTTAAGTGCGGGACCCCAAGACGGCTACACCTTC.

Here the CDR3 reads CASSETSGWGEQYF. The CDR3 bases are TGTGCCAGCAGTGAGACTTCAGGTTGGGGAGAGCAGTACTTC. The chain links TRBV6-1 to TRBJ2-4, with a tentative D call TRBD2 (5 bases). There are 14 residues in the CDR3. Deletions cut 3 bases from V and 13 bases from J, with 19 bases between. The germline CDR1 and CDR2 sequences are MNHNS and SASEGT.

The rearrangement joins TRBV7-8 to TRBJ2-5, with D perhaps assigned TRBD1 or TRBD2 (5 bases each). The end of the DNA fits TRBJ2-7 better, so the J call may be wrong. CDR1 SGHVS and CDR2 FQNEAQ come from the germline V gene. The CDR3 is 14 residues long. DNA of the CDR3: TGTGCCAGCAGCTTAGCCGGGACCCATTACGAGCAGTACTTC. This encodes CASSLAGTHYEQYF.

The chain recombines TRBV6-6 with TRBJ2-3; 11 nucleotides align to TRBD1. Losses at the gene ends were 5 bases for V and 5 bases for J; bases not matched to a gene: 6. Germline CDR1 is MNHNY and CDR2 is SVGAGI (reference sequence). This CDR3 contains 15 residues. CDR3 DNA: TGTGCCAGCAGTCGGACAGGGGGCTGGGGAGATACGCAGTATTTT. Protein: CASSRTGGWGDTQYF.

Remarks on this clonotype: One end of the junction varies from germline; a read error may be responsible. The chain has TRBV6-5 and TRBJ2-1, with 7 bases fitting TRBD2. CDR3 length: 16 amino acids. Germline CDR1 MNHEY, CDR2 SVGAGI. The DNA for the CDR3 is TGTGTCAGCACCCAGGGCCTAGCGGAAGATTACAATGAGCAGTTCTTC. Its protein product is CVSTQGLAEDYNEQFF.

This clonotype was counted only a few times. The chain couples TRBV7-2 to TRBJ2-5; TRBD2 matches at 12 bases. The better agreement between TRBJ2-7 and the DNA end casts doubt on the J call. This CDR3 spans 14 amino acids. Germline lookup yields CDR1 SGHTA and CDR2 FQGNSA. For the CDR3, the DNA is TGTGCCAGCAGCTCCGGACTAGCGGGAAACGAGCAGTACTTC. This codes for CASSSGLAGNEQYF.

This chain joins TRBV27 and TRBJ1-6, with TRBD1 matching 7 bases. Germline lookup yields CDR1 MNHEY and CDR2 SMNVEV (reference sequence). Trimming at V came to 5 bases and at J to 7 bases, leaving 8 bases not matched to a gene. This CDR3 has 15 amino acids. The CDR3 spells CASSEDRVRNSPLHF. The CDR3 DNA is TGTGCCAGCAGTGAAGACAGGGTACGGAATTCACCCCTCCACTTT.